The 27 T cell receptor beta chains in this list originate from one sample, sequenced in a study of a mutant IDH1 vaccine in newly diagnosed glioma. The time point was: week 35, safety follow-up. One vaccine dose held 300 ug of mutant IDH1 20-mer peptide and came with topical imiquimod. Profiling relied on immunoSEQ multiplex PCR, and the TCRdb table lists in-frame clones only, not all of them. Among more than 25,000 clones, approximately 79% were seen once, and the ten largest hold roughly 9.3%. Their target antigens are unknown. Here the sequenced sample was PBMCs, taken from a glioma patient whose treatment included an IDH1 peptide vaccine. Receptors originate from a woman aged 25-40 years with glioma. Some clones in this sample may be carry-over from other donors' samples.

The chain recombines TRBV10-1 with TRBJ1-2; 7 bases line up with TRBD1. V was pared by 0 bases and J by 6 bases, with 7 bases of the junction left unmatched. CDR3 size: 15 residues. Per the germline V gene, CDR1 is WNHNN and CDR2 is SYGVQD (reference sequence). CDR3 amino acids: CASSESTGLHDGYTF. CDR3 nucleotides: TGCGCCAGCAGTGAGTCGACAGGGCTCCATGATGGCTACACCTTC.

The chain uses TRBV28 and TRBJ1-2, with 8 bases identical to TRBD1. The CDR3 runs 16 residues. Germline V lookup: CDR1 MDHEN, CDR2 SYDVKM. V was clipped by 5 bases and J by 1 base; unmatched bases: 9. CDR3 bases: TGTGCCAGCAGTCCCCAAGACAGGGGTGATAACTATGGCTACACCTTC. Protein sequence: CASSPQDRGDNYGYTF.

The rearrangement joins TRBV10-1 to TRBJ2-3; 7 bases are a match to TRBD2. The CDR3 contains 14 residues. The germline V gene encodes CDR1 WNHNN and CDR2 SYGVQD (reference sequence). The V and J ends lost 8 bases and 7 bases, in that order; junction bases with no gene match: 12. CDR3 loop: CASRGTTEGHTQYF. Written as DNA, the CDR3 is TGCGCCAGCCGCGGGACTACAGAAGGGCATACGCAGTATTTT.

The CDR3 DNA reads TGTGCCAGTAGTGTACAAACAGGGGGCACCGGGGAGCTGTTTTTT. Protein product: CASSVQTGGTGELFF. V usage is TRBV19 and J usage is TRBJ2-2, with 8 bases fitting TRBD1. CDR1 LNHDA and CDR2 SQIVND come from the germline V gene (reference sequence). V lost 5 bases and J lost 4; bases outside the gene matches: 6. This CDR3 contains 15 residues.

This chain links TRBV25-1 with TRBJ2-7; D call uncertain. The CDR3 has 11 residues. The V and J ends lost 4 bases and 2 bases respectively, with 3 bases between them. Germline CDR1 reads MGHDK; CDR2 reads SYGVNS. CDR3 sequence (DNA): TGTGCCAGCAGTGGTGCCTACGAGCAGTACTTC. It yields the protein CASSGAYEQYF.

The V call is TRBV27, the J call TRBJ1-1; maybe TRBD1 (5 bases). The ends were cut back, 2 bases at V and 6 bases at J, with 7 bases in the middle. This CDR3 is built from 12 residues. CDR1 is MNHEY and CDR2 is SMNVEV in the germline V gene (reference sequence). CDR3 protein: CASSLGGSEAFF. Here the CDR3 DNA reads TGTGCCAGCAGTTTAGGGGGGTCTGAAGCTTTCTTT.

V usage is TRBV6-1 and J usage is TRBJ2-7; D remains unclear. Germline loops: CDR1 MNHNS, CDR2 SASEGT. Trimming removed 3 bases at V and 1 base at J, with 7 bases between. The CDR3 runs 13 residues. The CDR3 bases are TGTGCCAGCAGTGAGGAACCATCCTACGAGCAGTACTTC. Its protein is CASSEEPSYEQYF.

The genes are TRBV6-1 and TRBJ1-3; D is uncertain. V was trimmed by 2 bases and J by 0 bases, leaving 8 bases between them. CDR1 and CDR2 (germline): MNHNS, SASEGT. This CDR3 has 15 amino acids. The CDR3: CASSENPNSGNTIYF. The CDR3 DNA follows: TGTGCCAGCAGTGAAAACCCAAACTCTGGAAACACCATATATTTT.

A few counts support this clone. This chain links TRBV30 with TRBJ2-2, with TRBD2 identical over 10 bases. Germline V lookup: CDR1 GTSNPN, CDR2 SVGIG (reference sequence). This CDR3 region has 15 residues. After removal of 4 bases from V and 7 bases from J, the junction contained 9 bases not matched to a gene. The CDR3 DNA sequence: TGTGCCTGGACCGGCCTAGCGGGAGCGTTCGGGGAGCTGTTTTTT. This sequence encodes CAWTGLAGAFGELFF.

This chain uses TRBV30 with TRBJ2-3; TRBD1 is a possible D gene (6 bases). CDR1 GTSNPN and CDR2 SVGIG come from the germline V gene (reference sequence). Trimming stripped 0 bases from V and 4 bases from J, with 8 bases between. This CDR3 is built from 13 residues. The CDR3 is CAWSVKGADTQYF. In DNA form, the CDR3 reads TGTGCCTGGAGTGTTAAGGGGGCAGATACGCAGTATTTT.

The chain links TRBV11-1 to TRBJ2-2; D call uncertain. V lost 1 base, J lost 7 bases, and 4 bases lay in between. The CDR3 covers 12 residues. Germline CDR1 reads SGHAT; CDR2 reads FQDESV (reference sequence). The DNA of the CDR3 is TGTGCCAGCAGCTTAGTCGGCGGGGAGCTGTTTTTT. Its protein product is CASSLVGGELFF.

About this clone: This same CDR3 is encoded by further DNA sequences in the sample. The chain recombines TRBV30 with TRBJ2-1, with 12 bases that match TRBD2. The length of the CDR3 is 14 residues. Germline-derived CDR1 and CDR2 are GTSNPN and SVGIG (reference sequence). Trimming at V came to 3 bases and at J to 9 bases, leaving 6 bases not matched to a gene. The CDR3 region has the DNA TGTGCCTGGAGGCTAGCGGGAGGGCCTGGTGAGCAGTTCTTC. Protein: CAWRLAGGPGEQFF.

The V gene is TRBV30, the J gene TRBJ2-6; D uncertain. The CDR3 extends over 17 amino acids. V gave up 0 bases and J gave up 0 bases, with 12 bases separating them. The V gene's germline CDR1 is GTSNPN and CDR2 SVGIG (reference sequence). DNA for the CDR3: TGTGCCTGGAGTGTCCGGCCGGCGAACTCTGGGGCCAACGTCCTGACTTTC. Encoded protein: CAWSVRPANSGANVLTF.

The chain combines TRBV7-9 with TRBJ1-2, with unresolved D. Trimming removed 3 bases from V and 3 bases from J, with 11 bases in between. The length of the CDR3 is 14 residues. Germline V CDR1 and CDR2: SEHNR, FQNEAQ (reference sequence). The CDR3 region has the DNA TGTGCCAGCAGCTTGATGGAGCGGGACTATGGCTACACCTTC. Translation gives CASSLMERDYGYTF.

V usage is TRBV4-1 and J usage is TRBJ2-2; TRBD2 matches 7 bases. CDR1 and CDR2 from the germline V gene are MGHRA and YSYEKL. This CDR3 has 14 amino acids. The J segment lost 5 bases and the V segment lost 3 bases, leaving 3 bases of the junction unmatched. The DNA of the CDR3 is TGCGCCAGCAGCCATGGCGGGGGTACCGGGGAGCTGTTTTTT. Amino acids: CASSHGGGTGELFF.

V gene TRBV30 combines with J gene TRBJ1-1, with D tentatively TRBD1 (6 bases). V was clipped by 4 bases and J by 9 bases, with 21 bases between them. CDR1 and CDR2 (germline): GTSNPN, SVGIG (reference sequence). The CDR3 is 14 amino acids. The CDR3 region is CAWTPLGAPVKAFF. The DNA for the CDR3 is TGTGCCTGGACCCCCTTGGGGGCCCCGGTGAAAGCTTTCTTT.

The CDR3 spells CASSLTSGRSRETQYF. CDR3 coding DNA: TGTGCCAGCAGCTTAACTAGCGGGAGGAGCCGGGAGACCCAGTACTTC. The chain links TRBV7-9 to TRBJ2-5; 12 nucleotides agree with TRBD2. The ends lost 2 bases at V and 5 bases at J; junction bases unmatched: 6. The CDR3 spans 16 residues. Germline V gives CDR1 SEHNR, CDR2 FQNEAQ (reference sequence).

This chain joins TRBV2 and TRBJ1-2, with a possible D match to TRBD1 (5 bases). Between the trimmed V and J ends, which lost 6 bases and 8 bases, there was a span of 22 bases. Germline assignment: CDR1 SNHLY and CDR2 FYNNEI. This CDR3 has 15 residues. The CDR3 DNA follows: TGTGCCAGCAGGCCGAGGGGAGCGGGTATGGGGGGCTACACCTTC. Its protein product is CASRPRGAGMGGYTF.

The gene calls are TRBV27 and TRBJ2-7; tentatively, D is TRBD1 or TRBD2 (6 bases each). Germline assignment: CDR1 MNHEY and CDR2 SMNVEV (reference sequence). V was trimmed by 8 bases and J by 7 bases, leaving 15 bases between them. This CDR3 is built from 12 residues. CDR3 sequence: CASGRGQREQYF. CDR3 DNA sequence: TGTGCCAGCGGTCGGGGGCAGAGAGAGCAGTACTTC.

CDR3 loop: CASSFQRTSGRDEQFF. The CDR3 DNA reads as TGTGCCAGCAGCTTTCAACGGACTAGCGGGAGGGATGAGCAGTTCTTC. The chain recombines TRBV7-9 with TRBJ2-1; 15 nucleotides align to TRBD2. The J segment lost 8 bases and the V segment lost 3 bases, leaving 5 bases of the junction unmatched. Looked up from germline, CDR1 is SEHNR and CDR2 is FQNEAQ (reference sequence). This CDR3 spans 16 amino acids.

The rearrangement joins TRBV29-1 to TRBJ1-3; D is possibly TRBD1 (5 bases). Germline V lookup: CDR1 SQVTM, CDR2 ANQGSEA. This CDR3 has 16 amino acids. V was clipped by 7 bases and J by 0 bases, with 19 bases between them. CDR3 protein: CSGSSGGSSSGNTIYF. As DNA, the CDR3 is TGCAGCGGATCCTCGGGGGGTTCTTCCTCTGGAAACACCATATATTTT.

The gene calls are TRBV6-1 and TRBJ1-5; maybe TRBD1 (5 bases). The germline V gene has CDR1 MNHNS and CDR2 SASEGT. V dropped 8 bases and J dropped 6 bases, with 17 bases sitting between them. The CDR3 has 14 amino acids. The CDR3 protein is CASRRASAGQPQHF. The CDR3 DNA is TGTGCCAGCCGCAGGGCCTCGGCTGGTCAGCCCCAGCATTTT.

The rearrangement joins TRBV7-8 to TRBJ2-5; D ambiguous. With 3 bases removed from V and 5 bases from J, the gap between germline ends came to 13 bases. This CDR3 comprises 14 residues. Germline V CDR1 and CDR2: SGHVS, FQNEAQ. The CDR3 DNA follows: TGTGCCAGCAGCTTCGGAACAGCAAGCGAGACCCAGTACTTC. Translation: CASSFGTASETQYF.

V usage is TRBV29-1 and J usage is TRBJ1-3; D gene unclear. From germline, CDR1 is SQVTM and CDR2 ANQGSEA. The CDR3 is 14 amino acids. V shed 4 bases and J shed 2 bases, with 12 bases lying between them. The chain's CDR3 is CSVAGGLTGNTIYF. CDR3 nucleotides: TGCAGCGTTGCGGGCGGACTAACTGGAAACACCATATATTTT.

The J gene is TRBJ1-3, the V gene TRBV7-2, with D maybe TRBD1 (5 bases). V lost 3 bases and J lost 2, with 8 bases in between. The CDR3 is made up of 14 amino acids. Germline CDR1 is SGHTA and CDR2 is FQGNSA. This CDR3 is CASSFGTPGNTIYF. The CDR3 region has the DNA TGTGCCAGCAGCTTTGGGACTCCTGGAAACACCATATATTTT.

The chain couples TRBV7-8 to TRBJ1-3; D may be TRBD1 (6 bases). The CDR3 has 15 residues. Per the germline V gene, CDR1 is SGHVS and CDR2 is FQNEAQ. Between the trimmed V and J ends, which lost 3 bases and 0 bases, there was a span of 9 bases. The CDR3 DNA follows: TGTGCCAGCAGCTTCACAGGGAACTCTGGAAACACCATATATTTT. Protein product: CASSFTGNSGNTIYF. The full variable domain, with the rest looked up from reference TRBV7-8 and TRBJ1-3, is GAGVSQSPRYKVAKRGQDVALRCDPISGHVSLFWYQQALGQGPEFLTYFQNEAQLDKSGLPSDRFFAERPEGSVSTLKIQRTQQEDSAVYLCASSFTGNSGNTIYFGEGSWLTVV.

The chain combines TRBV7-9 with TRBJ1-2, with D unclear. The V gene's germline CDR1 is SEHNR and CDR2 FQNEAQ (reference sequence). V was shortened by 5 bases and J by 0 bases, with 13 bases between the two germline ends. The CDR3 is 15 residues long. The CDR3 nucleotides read TGTGCCAGCAGCCCCGCTTGGAACCCTAACTATGGCTACACCTTC. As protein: CASSPAWNPNYGYTF.